This T cell receptor beta chain appears in the sequencing data of a study of blood T cell repertoires in COVID-19. The overall study: From T cells, B-cell-depleted T cells, or PBMCs came the material, which was cDNA or gDNA.

Followed over time, Seattle patients had been enrolled while infection was active. There are 15 residues in the CDR3. Trimming stripped 1 base from V and 8 bases from J, with 17 bases between. The germline CDR1 and CDR2 sequences are MGHDK and SYGVNS. In the source study's methods: Amplifying reference gene primers gave estimates of nucleated cell counts. Method: immunoSEQ multiplex PCR; TCRdb's copy keeps in-frame clones and lacks some. The D gene and trimming were derived from the DNA, and the V and J assignments and clone size from that table. Of 190,000 or so clones listed, about 85% are singletons.

The receptor's source is a man aged 55 to 70 with COVID-19, enrolled during active disease. The chain recombines TRBV25-1 with TRBJ1-2, with TRBD1 as a possible D gene (6 bases). Sequencing was performed on peripheral blood. CDR3: CASSEFDRNPFGYTF. DNA of the CDR3: TGTGCCAGCAGTGAATTTGACAGGAACCCCTTCGGCTACACCTTC.